The rows below give T cell receptor beta chains drawn from one sample of a study of shared clonotypes between healthy human individuals. TCRdb's table, derived via immunoSEQ multiplex PCR, lists solely in-frame clones and lacks some. This sample carries roughly 2 million clones, about 95% of them seen once, and the ten largest clones take more than 0.1%. Sequences were obtained from naive CD4+ T cells sorted from blood. These receptors were obtained from a young man in good health. The CDR3 runs from the conserved cysteine through the conserved F or W. A D gene is named only where the DNA matches it firmly. The size of a clone is reported for some rows only, either as once, few or many, or as a class for expanded clones.

size: .
V: TRBV7-9
length: 15
D: TRBD1
J: TRBJ2-7
CDR3: CASSLWTGGSYEQYF
DNA: TGTGCCAGCAGCCTATGGACAGGGGGCAGCTACGAGCAGTACTTC

size: .
V: TRBV5-4
length: 13
D: .
J: TRBJ2-5
CDR3: CASSLKGGETQYF
DNA: TGTGCCAGCAGCTTGAAAGGGGGGGAGACCCAGTACTTC

size: .
V: TRBV27
length: 13
D: TRBD2
J: TRBJ2-7
CDR3: CASRRRESYEQYF
DNA: TGTGCCAGCAGGAGGCGGGAGAGCTACGAGCAGTACTTC

size: .
V: TRBV30
length: 15
D: TRBD2
J: TRBJ2-1
CDR3: CAWNLGGARSNEQFF
DNA: TGTGCCTGGAACCTCGGGGGGGCAAGATCCAATGAGCAGTTCTTC

size: .
V: TRBV18
length: 15
D: TRBD2
J: TRBJ2-7
CDR3: CASSPPGLAGDEQYF
DNA: TGTGCCAGCTCACCTCCGGGACTAGCGGGAGACGAGCAGTACTTC

size: .
V: TRBV30
length: 13
D: .
J: TRBJ2-5
CDR3: CAWSAEIRETQYF
DNA: TGTGCCTGGAGCGCAGAGATCCGGGAGACCCAGTACTTC

size: .
V: TRBV6-1
length: 13
D: .
J: TRBJ1-5
CDR3: CASSDRGLQPQHF
DNA: TGTGCCAGCAGTGATCGGGGCTTACAGCCCCAGCATTTT

size: .
V: TRBV5-4
length: 14
D: .
J: TRBJ2-5
CDR3: CASSLLQGGETQYF
DNA: TGTGCCAGCAGCTTATTACAGGGAGGAGAGACCCAGTACTTC

size: .
V: TRBV9
length: 15
D: .
J: TRBJ2-5
CDR3: CASSVGVGGRETQYF
DNA: TGTGCCAGCAGCGTAGGGGTGGGCGGCAGAGAGACCCAGTACTTC

size: .
V: TRBV28
length: 12
D: .
J: TRBJ2-4
CDR3: CASSLPGDIQYF
DNA: TGTGCCAGCAGTTTACCGGGAGACATTCAGTACTTC

size: .
V: TRBV21-1
length: 19
D: .
J: TRBJ2-5
CDR3: CASSRQTGVRGSGKETQYF
DNA: TGTGCCAGCAGCAGGCAAACAGGGGTGCGCGGGAGTGGTAAGGAGACCCAGTACTTC

size: .
V: TRBV19
length: 13
D: .
J: TRBJ1-6
CDR3: CATLLDRQSPLHF
DNA: TGTGCCACCCTTCTTGACAGGCAGTCACCCCTCCACTTT

size: .
V: TRBV19
length: 14
D: TRBD1
J: TRBJ2-7
CDR3: CASSIGQGKGEQYF
DNA: TGTGCCAGTAGTATAGGACAGGGAAAAGGCGAGCAGTACTTC

size: .
V: TRBV19
length: 14
D: .
J: TRBJ1-3
CDR3: CATTTDYSGNTIYF
DNA: TGTGCCACCACGACAGATTACTCTGGAAACACCATATATTTT

size: .
V: TRBV5-1
length: 15
D: .
J: TRBJ1-1
CDR3: CASAPGGSLNTEAFF
DNA: TGCGCCAGCGCCCCCGGGGGGTCACTGAACACTGAAGCTTTCTTT

size: .
V: TRBV5-1
length: 15
D: .
J: TRBJ2-7
CDR3: CASSPMLGQTYEQYF
DNA: TGCGCCAGCAGCCCCATGTTAGGGCAGACCTACGAGCAGTACTTC

size: .
V: TRBV6-4
length: 14
D: .
J: TRBJ1-1
CDR3: CASSGQTGNTEAFF
DNA: TGTGCCAGCAGTGGACAGACAGGGAACACTGAAGCTTTCTTT

size: once
V: TRBV5-4
length: 15
D: .
J: TRBJ2-7
CDR3: CASSLQIGAAPEQYF
DNA: TGTGCCAGCAGCTTGCAGATCGGGGCCGCCCCCGAGCAGTACTTC

size: .
V: TRBV29-1
length: 13
D: .
J: TRBJ2-7
CDR3: CSVGEGSSYEQYF
DNA: TGCAGCGTTGGTGAGGGGAGCTCCTACGAGCAGTACTTC

size: .
V: TRBV11-2
length: 12
D: .
J: TRBJ2-4
CDR3: CASSLVSHIQYF
DNA: TGTGCCAGCAGCTTAGTATCTCACATTCAGTACTTC

size: .
V: TRBV7-9
length: 15
D: .
J: TRBJ1-4
CDR3: CASSLKSGLNEKLFF
DNA: TGTGCCAGCAGCTTAAAATCAGGGCTGAATGAAAAACTGTTTTTT

size: once
V: TRBV18
length: 14
D: TRBD1
J: TRBJ2-3
CDR3: CASSRTGVSDTQYF
DNA: TGTGCCAGCTCACGCACAGGGGTTTCAGATACGCAGTATTTT

size: .
V: TRBV9
length: 15
D: .
J: TRBJ2-6
CDR3: CASSSRRAGANVLTF
DNA: TGTGCCAGCAGCTCTCGACGGGCTGGGGCCAACGTCCTGACTTTC

size: .
V: TRBV7-9
length: 14
D: .
J: TRBJ2-7
CDR3: CASSPQSVSDEQYF
DNA: TGTGCCAGCAGCCCGCAGTCAGTATCGGACGAGCAGTACTTC

size: once
V: TRBV4-2
length: 16
D: .
J: TRBJ1-5
CDR3: CASSQEWTAVGQPQHF
DNA: TGTGCCAGCAGCCAAGAATGGACAGCGGTCGGTCAGCCCCAGCATTTT

size: .
V: TRBV30
length: 14
D: .
J: TRBJ1-3
CDR3: CAWNQDGPGNTIYF
DNA: TGTGCCTGGAACCAGGACGGGCCCGGGAACACCATATATTTT

size: .
V: TRBV6-5
length: 13
D: .
J: TRBJ1-4
CDR3: CASMPTTNEKLFF
DNA: TGTGCCAGCATGCCCACAACTAATGAAAAACTGTTTTTT

size: .
V: TRBV10-3
length: 8
D: .
J: TRBJ1-2
CDR3: CAIGGYTF
DNA: TGTGCCATCGGAGGCTACACCTTC

size: .
V: TRBV19
length: 15
D: .
J: TRBJ2-7
CDR3: CASSRTPGQTYEQYF
DNA: TGTGCCAGTAGCCGAACTCCGGGACAAACCTACGAGCAGTACTTC

size: .
V: TRBV5-6
length: 16
D: TRBD1
J: TRBJ1-2
CDR3: CASSLYVENRGYGYTF
DNA: TGTGCCAGCAGCTTGTATGTAGAAAACAGGGGCTATGGCTACACCTTC

size: .
V: TRBV6-1
length: 14
D: .
J: TRBJ2-7
CDR3: CASSLHSVTYEQYF
DNA: TGTGCCAGCAGTCTACATAGCGTAACCTACGAGCAGTACTTC

size: .
V: TRBV18
length: 13
D: .
J: TRBJ2-4
CDR3: CASSPGTEDIQYF
DNA: TGTGCCAGCTCACCAGGGACTGAGGACATTCAGTACTTC

size: .
V: TRBV5-6
length: 14
D: TRBD1
J: TRBJ2-5
CDR3: CASSLRDREETQYF
DNA: TGTGCCAGCAGCTTGAGGGACAGGGAGGAGACCCAGTACTTC

size: .
V: TRBV6-5
length: 11
D: .
J: TRBJ2-7
CDR3: CASAQGPEQYF
DNA: TGTGCCAGCGCCCAGGGGCCCGAGCAGTACTTC

size: .
V: TRBV13
length: 15
D: TRBD1
J: TRBJ2-4
CDR3: CASSLSRDRKNIQYF
DNA: TGTGCCAGCAGCTTAAGCCGGGACAGGAAAAACATTCAGTACTTC

size: .
V: TRBV5-1
length: 16
D: TRBD1
J: TRBJ2-2
CDR3: CASSPGTGGRTGELFF
DNA: TGCGCCAGCAGCCCTGGGACAGGGGGTCGGACCGGGGAGCTGTTTTTT

size: .
V: TRBV5-4
length: 17
D: TRBD2
J: TRBJ2-5
CDR3: CASSSRSSGGAPETQYF
DNA: TGTGCCAGCAGCTCCCGATCCAGCGGGGGGGCCCCCGAGACCCAGTACTTC

size: .
V: TRBV10-1
length: 17
D: TRBD1
J: TRBJ2-1
CDR3: CASSESRTGVSVNEQFF
DNA: TGCGCCAGCAGTGAGTCTCGGACAGGGGTCAGTGTCAATGAGCAGTTCTTC

size: .
V: TRBV18
length: 13
D: .
J: TRBJ2-7
CDR3: CASSQTRYYEQYF
DNA: TGTGCCAGCTCACAGACAAGGTACTACGAGCAGTACTTC

size: .
V: TRBV7-2
length: 16
D: .
J: TRBJ1-1
CDR3: CASSPRQGRENTEAFF
DNA: TGTGCCAGCAGCCCCCGGCAGGGACGGGAGAACACTGAAGCTTTCTTT

size: .
V: TRBV28
length: 14
D: TRBD2
J: TRBJ2-7
CDR3: CASSPRGGPHEQYF
DNA: TGTGCCAGCAGTCCCCGGGGGGGGCCACACGAGCAGTACTTC

size: .
V: TRBV6-5
length: 13
D: .
J: TRBJ1-5
CDR3: CASQSGFNQPQHF
DNA: TGTGCCAGCCAATCCGGCTTCAATCAGCCCCAGCATTTT

size: .
V: TRBV27
length: 17
D: .
J: TRBJ2-2
CDR3: CASSSPSLISGAGELFF
DNA: TGTGCCAGCAGTTCCCCGAGTCTTATATCGGGGGCCGGGGAGCTGTTTTTT

size: .
V: TRBV28
length: 18
D: .
J: TRBJ1-1
CDR3: CASDSTGRWGWKNTEAFF
DNA: TGTGCCAGCGACTCTACTGGAAGGTGGGGTTGGAAGAACACTGAAGCTTTCTTT

size: .
V: TRBV19
length: 14
D: .
J: TRBJ2-2
CDR3: CASSIFQGTGELFF
DNA: TGTGCCAGTAGTATTTTTCAAGGCACCGGGGAGCTGTTTTTT

size: .
V: TRBV5-1
length: 16
D: .
J: TRBJ1-6
CDR3: CASSLVVGAVNSPLHF
DNA: TGCGCCAGCAGCTTGGTTGTGGGAGCGGTGAATTCACCCCTCCACTTT

size: .
V: TRBV7-9
length: 16
D: TRBD1
J: TRBJ2-2
CDR3: CASSTGQGTSTGELFF
DNA: TGTGCCAGCAGCACCGGACAGGGGACGAGCACCGGGGAGCTGTTTTTT

size: .
V: TRBV19
length: 17
D: TRBD2
J: TRBJ2-5
CDR3: CASSPGLRAGGQETQYF
DNA: TGTGCCAGTAGTCCCGGACTAAGAGCGGGGGGGCAAGAGACCCAGTACTTC

size: .
V: TRBV2
length: 19
D: TRBD2
J: TRBJ2-3
CDR3: CASSSPPGGSELSTDTQYF
DNA: TGTGCCAGCAGCTCCCCACCGGGGGGAAGTGAGTTAAGCACAGATACGCAGTATTTT

size: .
V: TRBV11-2
length: 16
D: .
J: TRBJ1-1
CDR3: CASSRVSGLVNTEAFF
DNA: TGTGCCAGCAGCCGTGTCTCGGGGTTGGTGAACACTGAAGCTTTCTTT

size: .
V: TRBV10-3
length: 11
D: .
J: TRBJ1-1
CDR3: CAISPGDQAFF
DNA: TGTGCCATCAGTCCTGGGGACCAAGCTTTCTTT

size: .
V: TRBV4-1
length: 17
D: TRBD2
J: TRBJ2-5
CDR3: CASSQFSSGATQETQYF
DNA: TGCGCCAGCAGCCAGTTCTCTAGCGGGGCGACTCAAGAGACCCAGTACTTC

size: .
V: TRBV10-1
length: 12
D: .
J: TRBJ1-1
CDR3: CASSEGTTEAFF
DNA: TGCGCCAGCAGTGAAGGCACGACTGAAGCTTTCTTT

size: few
V: TRBV29-1
length: 9
D: .
J: TRBJ1-2
CDR3: CSVTNGYTF
DNA: TGCAGCGTTACTAATGGCTACACCTTC

size: .
V: TRBV7-9
length: 12
D: .
J: TRBJ1-5
CDR3: CASSLVDQPQHF
DNA: TGTGCCAGCAGCTTAGTGGACCAGCCCCAGCATTTT

size: .
V: TRBV27
length: 13
D: TRBD2
J: TRBJ2-7
CDR3: CASSSGGPYEQYF
DNA: TGTGCCAGCAGTTCGGGGGGGCCTTACGAGCAGTACTTC

size: .
V: TRBV4-1
length: 13
D: TRBD1
J: TRBJ1-2
CDR3: CASSLDRVDGYTF
DNA: TGCGCCAGCAGCCTCGACAGGGTAGATGGCTACACCTTC